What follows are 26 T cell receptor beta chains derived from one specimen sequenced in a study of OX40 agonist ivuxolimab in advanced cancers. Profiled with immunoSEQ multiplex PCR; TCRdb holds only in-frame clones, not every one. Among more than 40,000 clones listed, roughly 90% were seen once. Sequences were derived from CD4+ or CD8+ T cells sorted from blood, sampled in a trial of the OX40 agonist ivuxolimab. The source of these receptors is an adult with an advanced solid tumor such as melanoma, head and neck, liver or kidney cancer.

The chain's CDR3 is CASSPDLGQGGTEAFF. In nucleotides, the CDR3 is TGCGCCAGCAGCCCGGACCTGGGACAGGGGGGGACTGAAGCTTTCTTT. The chain recombines TRBV5-1 with TRBJ1-1; 11 positions match TRBD1. In germline, CDR1 is SGHRS, CDR2 YFSETQ. There are 16 residues in the CDR3. Losses at the gene ends were 4 bases for V and 5 bases for J; bases not matched to a gene: 10.

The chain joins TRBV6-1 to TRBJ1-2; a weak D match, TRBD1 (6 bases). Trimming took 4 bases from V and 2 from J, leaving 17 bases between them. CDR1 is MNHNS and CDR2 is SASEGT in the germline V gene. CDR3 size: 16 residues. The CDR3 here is CASSGPGSGANYGYTF. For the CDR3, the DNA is TGTGCCAGCAGTGGGCCGGGGTCAGGGGCAAACTATGGCTACACCTTC.

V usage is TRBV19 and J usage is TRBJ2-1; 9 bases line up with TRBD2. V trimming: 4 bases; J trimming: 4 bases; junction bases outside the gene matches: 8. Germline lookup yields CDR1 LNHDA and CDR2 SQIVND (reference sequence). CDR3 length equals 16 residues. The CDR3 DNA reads TGTGCCAGTAGTAGATCTAGCGGGGCCCCTTACAATGAGCAGTTCTTC. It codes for CASSRSSGAPYNEQFF. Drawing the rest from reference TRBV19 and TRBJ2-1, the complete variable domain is DGGITQSPKYLFRKEGQNVTLSCEQNLNHDAMYWYRQDPGQGLRLIYYSQIVNDFQKGDIAEGYSVSREKKESFPLTVTSAQKNPTAFYLCASSRSSGAPYNEQFFGPGTRLTVL.

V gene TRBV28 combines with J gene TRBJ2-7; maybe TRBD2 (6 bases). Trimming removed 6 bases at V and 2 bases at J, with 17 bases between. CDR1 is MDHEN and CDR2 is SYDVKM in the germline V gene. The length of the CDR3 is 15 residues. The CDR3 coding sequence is TGTGCCAGCAGATGGACCGGGACTCCGACCTACGAGCAGTACTTC. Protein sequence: CASRWTGTPTYEQYF.

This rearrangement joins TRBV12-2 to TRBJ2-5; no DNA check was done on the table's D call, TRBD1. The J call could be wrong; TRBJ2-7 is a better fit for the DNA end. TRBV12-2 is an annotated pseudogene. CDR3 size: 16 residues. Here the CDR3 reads CASRSRTDKTSYEQYF. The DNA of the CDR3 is TGTGCAAGTCGCTCCCGGACAGACAAAACATCCTACGAGCAGTACTTC.

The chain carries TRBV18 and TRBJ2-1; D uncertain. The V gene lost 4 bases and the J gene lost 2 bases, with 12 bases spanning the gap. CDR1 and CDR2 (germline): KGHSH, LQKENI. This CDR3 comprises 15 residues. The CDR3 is CASSLLDVTYNEQFF. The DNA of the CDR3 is TGTGCCAGCTCACTGTTGGACGTTACCTACAATGAGCAGTTCTTC.

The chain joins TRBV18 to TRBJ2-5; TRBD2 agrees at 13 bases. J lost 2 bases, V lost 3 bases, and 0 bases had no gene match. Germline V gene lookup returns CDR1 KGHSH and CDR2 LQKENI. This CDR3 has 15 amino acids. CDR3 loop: CASSPGLAGQETQYF. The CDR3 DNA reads TGTGCCAGCTCACCGGGACTAGCGGGACAAGAGACCCAGTACTTC.

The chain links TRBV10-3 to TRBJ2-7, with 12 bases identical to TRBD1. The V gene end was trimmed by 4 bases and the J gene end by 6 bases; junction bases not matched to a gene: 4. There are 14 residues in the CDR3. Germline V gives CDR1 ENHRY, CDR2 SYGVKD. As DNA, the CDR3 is TGTGCCATCAGTGCGGGACAGGGGGCTGGCGAGCAGTACTTC. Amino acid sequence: CAISAGQGAGEQYF.

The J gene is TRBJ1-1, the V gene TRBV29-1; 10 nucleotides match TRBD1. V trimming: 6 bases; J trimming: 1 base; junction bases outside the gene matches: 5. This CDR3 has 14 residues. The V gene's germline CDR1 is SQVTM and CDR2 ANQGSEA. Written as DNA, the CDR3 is TGCAGCGTCCGAGGACAGGGGGAGAACACTGAAGCTTTCTTT. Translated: CSVRGQGENTEAFF. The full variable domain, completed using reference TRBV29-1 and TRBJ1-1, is SAVISQKPSRDICQRGTSLTIQCQVDSQVTMMFWYRQQPGQSLTLIATANQGSEATYESGFVIDKFPISRPNLTFSTLTVSNMSPEDSSIYLCSVRGQGENTEAFFGQGTRLTVV.

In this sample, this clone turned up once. The CDR3 loop reads CASSLVPGASGNTIYF. In DNA form, the CDR3 reads TGTGCCAGCAGCTTAGTCCCAGGTGCCTCTGGAAACACCATATATTTT. The V and J genes are TRBV7-2 and TRBJ1-3; D remains ambiguous. The germline V and J ends were trimmed by 1 base and 0 bases, with 10 bases remaining between them. Per the germline V gene, CDR1 is SGHTA and CDR2 is FQGNSA. This CDR3 is built from 16 residues.

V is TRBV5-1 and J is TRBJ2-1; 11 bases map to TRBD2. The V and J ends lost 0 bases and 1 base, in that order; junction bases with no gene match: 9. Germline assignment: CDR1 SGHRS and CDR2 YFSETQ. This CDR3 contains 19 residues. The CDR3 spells CASSLAGQGTSGSYNEQFF. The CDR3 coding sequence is TGCGCCAGCAGCTTGGCCGGGCAGGGGACTAGCGGATCCTACAATGAGCAGTTCTTC.

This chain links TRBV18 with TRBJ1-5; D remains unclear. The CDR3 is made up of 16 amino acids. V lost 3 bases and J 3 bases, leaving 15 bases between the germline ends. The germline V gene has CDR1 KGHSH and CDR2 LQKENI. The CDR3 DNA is TGTGCCAGCTCACCTACGCACGGAATAGACAATCAGCCCCAGCATTTT. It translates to CASSPTHGIDNQPQHF.

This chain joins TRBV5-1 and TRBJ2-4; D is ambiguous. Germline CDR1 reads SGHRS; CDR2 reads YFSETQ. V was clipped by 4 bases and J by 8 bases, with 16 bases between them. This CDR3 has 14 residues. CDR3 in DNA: TGCGCCAGCAGCCTTGGATCCCAACCGGACATTCAGTACTTC. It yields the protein CASSLGSQPDIQYF. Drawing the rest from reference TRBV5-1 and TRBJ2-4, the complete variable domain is KAGVTQTPRYLIKTRGQQVTLSCSPISGHRSVSWYQQTPGQGLQFLFEYFSETQRNKGNFPGRFSGRQFSNSRSEMNVSTLELGDSALYLCASSLGSQPDIQYFGAGTRLSVL.

The CDR3 bases are TGTGCCAGCAGCCCCCCCGGGCGGGGATCTTTCACGAGGGCTTTCTTT. Translating it yields CASSPPGRGSFTRAFF. The chain carries TRBV7-2 and TRBJ1-1, with no clear D. V shed 5 bases and J shed 11 bases, with 27 bases lying between them. Per germline, CDR1 SGHTA and CDR2 FQGNSA. The CDR3 contains 16 residues.

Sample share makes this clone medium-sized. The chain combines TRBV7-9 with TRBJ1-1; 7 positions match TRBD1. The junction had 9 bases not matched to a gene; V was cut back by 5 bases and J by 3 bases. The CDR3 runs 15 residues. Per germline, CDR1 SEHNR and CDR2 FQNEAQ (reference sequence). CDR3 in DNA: TGTGCCAGCAGCCATCGGGGGACAGCTGACACTGAAGCTTTCTTT. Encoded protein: CASSHRGTADTEAFF.

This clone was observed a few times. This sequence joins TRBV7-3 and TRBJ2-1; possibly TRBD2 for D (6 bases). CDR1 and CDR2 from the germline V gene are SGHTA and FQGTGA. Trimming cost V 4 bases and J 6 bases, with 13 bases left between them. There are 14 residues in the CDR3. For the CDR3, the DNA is TGTGCCAGCAGCTACGACCGGGAGTCCAATGAGCAGTTCTTC. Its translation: CASSYDRESNEQFF.

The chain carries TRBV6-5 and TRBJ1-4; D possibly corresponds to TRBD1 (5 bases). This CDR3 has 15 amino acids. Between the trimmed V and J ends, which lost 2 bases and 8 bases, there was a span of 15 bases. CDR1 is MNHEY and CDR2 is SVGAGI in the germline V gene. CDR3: CASSYAAGAGEKLFF. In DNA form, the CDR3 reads TGTGCCAGCAGTTACGCCGCCGGGGCCGGGGAAAAACTGTTTTTT.

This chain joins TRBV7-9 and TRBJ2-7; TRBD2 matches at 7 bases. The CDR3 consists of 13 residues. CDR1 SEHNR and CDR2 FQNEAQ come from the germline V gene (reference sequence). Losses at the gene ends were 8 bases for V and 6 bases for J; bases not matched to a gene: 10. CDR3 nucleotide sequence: TGTGCCAGCGGGCTCACGGGGGAGGGCGAGCAGTACTTC. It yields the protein CASGLTGEGEQYF. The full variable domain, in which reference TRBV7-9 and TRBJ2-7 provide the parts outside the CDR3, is DTGVSQNPRHKITKRGQNVTFRCDPISEHNRLYWYRQTLGQGPEFLTYFQNEAQLEKSRLLSDRFSAERPKGSFSTLEIQRTEQGDSAMYLCASGLTGEGEQYFGPGTRLTVT.

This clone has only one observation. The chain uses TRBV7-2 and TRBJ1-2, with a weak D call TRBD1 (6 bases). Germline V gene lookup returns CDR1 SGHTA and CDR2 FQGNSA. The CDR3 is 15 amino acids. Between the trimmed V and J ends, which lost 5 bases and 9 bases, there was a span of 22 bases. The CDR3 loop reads CASSPLPRGGGRYTF. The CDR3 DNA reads TGTGCCAGCAGCCCACTTCCGCGGGGGGGCGGCCGCTACACCTTC. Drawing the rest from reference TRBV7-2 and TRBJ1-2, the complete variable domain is GAGVSQSPSNKVTEKGKDVELRCDPISGHTALYWYRQSLGQGLEFLIYFQGNSAPDKSGLPSDRFSAERTGGSVSTLTIQRTQQEDSAVYLCASSPLPRGGGRYTFGSGTRLTVV.

CDR3 nucleotide sequence: TGTGCCAGCAGTTTAGGATTCGGCAGGGGGATAAGCAATCAGCCCCAGCATTTT. Translating it yields CASSLGFGRGISNQPQHF. The gene calls are TRBV27 and TRBJ1-5; the match to TRBD1 covers 7 bases. Per germline, CDR1 MNHEY and CDR2 SMNVEV (reference sequence). This CDR3 is 18 amino acids long. The V segment lost 2 bases and the J segment 1 base; nucleotides outside the gene matches: 11.

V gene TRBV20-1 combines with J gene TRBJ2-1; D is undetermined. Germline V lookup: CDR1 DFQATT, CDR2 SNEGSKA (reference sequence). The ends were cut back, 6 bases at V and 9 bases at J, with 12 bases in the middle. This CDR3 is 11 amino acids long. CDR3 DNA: TGCAGTGCAGAGAAATACGGTGAGCAGTTCTTC. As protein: CSAEKYGEQFF.

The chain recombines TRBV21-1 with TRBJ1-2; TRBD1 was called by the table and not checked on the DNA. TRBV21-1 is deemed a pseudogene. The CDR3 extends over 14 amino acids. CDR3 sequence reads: CASTLRDRAAGYTF. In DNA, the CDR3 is TGTGCCAGCACCCTCCGGGACAGGGCCGCCGGCTACACCTTC.

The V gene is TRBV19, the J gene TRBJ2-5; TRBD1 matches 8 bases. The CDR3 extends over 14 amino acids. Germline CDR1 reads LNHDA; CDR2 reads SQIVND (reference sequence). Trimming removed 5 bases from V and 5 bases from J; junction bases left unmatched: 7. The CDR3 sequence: CASSPGQGWETQYF. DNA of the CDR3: TGTGCCAGTAGTCCAGGACAGGGATGGGAGACCCAGTACTTC.

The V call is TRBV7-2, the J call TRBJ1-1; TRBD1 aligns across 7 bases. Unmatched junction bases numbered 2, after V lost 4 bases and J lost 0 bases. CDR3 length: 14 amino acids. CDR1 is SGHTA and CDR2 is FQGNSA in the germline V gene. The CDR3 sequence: CASSSDRLNTEAFF. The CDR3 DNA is TGTGCCAGCAGCTCGGACAGGCTGAACACTGAAGCTTTCTTT.

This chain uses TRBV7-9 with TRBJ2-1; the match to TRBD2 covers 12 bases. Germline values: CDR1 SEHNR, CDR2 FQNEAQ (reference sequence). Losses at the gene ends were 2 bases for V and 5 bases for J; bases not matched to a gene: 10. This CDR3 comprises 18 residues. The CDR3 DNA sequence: TGTGCCAGCAGCTTACCACACAGACTAGCGGGAGCCCACAATGAGCAGTTCTTC. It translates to CASSLPHRLAGAHNEQFF.

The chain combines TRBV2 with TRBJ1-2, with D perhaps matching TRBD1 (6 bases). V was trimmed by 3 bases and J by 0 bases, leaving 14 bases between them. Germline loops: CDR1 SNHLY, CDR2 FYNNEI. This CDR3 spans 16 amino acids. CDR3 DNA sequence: TGTGCCAGCAGTGATGAGGTGGGGGCGACTAACTATGGCTACACCTTC. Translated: CASSDEVGATNYGYTF.